A single sample gave rise to the 9 T cell receptor beta chains below, sequenced in a study of blood T cell repertoires in COVID-19. Measured with immunoSEQ multiplex PCR; TCRdb has only the in-frame clones, and not every one. The sample has roughly 73,000 clones; approximately 78% are singletons. Sequencing used peripheral blood. The receptors here all came from a human donor in a cohort sampled during active COVID-19.

The chain recombines TRBV28 with TRBJ2-7; TRBD2 agrees at 7 bases. Trimming removed 8 bases from V and 1 base from J; junction bases left unmatched: 8. This CDR3 spans 14 amino acids. Per germline, CDR1 MDHEN and CDR2 SYDVKM. The CDR3 is CASGGVGGSYEQYF. The CDR3 DNA sequence: TGTGCCAGCGGGGGGGTGGGAGGTTCCTACGAGCAGTACTTC.

The V gene is TRBV23-1, the J gene TRBJ1-3; D not resolved. TRBV23-1 is placed among ORFs of uncertain function. The CDR3 is made up of 17 amino acids. Trimming stripped 4 bases from V and 0 bases from J, with 16 bases between. DNA of the CDR3: TGCGCCAGCAGTCTTAGGAGTGGATGGGTCTCTGGAAACACCATATATTTT. Protein sequence: CASSLRSGWVSGNTIYF.

J is TRBJ2-2 and V is TRBV7-2; 7 bases match TRBD2. V was clipped by 3 bases and J by 0 bases; unmatched bases: 7. The germline CDR1 and CDR2 sequences are SGHTA and FQGNSA. The CDR3 is 17 amino acids. CDR3 amino acids: CASSFPIGGANTGELFF. Here the CDR3 DNA reads TGTGCCAGCAGCTTCCCGATTGGGGGGGCGAACACCGGGGAGCTGTTTTTT.

This clone appeared a few times. The J gene is TRBJ2-2, the V gene TRBV5-1; TRBD2 agrees at 10 bases. V was pared by 4 bases and J by 6 bases, with 15 bases of the junction left unmatched. This CDR3 spans 18 amino acids. Per germline, CDR1 SGHRS and CDR2 YFSETQ. The CDR3 is CASSPPVASGRGAGELFF. DNA for the CDR3: TGCGCCAGCAGCCCCCCGGTAGCTAGCGGGAGAGGAGCCGGGGAGCTGTTTTTT.

This chain uses TRBV13 with TRBJ2-1; 10 bases match TRBD2. The CDR3 extends over 14 amino acids. CDR1 is PRHDT, CDR2 FYEKMQ, per germline (reference sequence). Trimming at V came to 7 bases and at J to 7 bases, leaving 7 bases not matched to a gene. The DNA of the CDR3 is TGTGCCAGCATCCGAGCGGGAGGGAGGAATGAGCAGTTCTTC. Protein sequence: CASIRAGGRNEQFF.

The genes are TRBV19 and TRBJ1-1; 7 bases match TRBD1. CDR3 length: 12 amino acids. In germline, CDR1 is LNHDA, CDR2 SQIVND (reference sequence). With V trimmed by 6 bases and J by 6 bases, 4 bases remained unmatched. The CDR3 spells CASRTGSAEAFF. CDR3 sequence (DNA): TGTGCCAGTAGGACAGGGTCGGCTGAAGCTTTCTTT.

The count of this clone is one. This rearrangement joins TRBV12-2 to TRBJ2-7; no DNA check was done on the table's D call, TRBD2. TRBV12-2 is classified as a pseudogene. The CDR3 totals 16 residues. This CDR3 is CASRLSWSKLFYEQYF. CDR3 DNA sequence: TGTGCAAGTCGCTTAAGTTGGTCAAAGCTCTTCTACGAGCAGTACTTC.

This clone was detected a few times. V gene TRBV4-2 combines with J gene TRBJ2-1; the D call may be TRBD1 or TRBD2 (5 bases each). The CDR3 consists of 13 residues. With 10 bases removed from V and 6 bases from J, the gap between germline ends came to 16 bases. Germline values: CDR1 LGHNA, CDR2 YNFKEQ. This chain's CDR3 is CATRESPGNEQFF. The DNA for the CDR3 is TGTGCCACCAGGGAGTCGCCTGGCAATGAGCAGTTCTTC.

Written as DNA, the CDR3 is TGTGCCAGCAGTGCCCCCACAATTCAGGGGCCTCCGCCGTTCTTC. Translation gives CASSAPTIQGPPPFF. V gene TRBV25-1 combines with J gene TRBJ2-1; a possible D gene is TRBD1 (6 bases). The germline CDR1 and CDR2 sequences are MGHDK and SYGVNS. The V gene lost 4 bases and the J gene lost 15 bases, with 25 bases spanning the gap. This CDR3 region has 15 residues.